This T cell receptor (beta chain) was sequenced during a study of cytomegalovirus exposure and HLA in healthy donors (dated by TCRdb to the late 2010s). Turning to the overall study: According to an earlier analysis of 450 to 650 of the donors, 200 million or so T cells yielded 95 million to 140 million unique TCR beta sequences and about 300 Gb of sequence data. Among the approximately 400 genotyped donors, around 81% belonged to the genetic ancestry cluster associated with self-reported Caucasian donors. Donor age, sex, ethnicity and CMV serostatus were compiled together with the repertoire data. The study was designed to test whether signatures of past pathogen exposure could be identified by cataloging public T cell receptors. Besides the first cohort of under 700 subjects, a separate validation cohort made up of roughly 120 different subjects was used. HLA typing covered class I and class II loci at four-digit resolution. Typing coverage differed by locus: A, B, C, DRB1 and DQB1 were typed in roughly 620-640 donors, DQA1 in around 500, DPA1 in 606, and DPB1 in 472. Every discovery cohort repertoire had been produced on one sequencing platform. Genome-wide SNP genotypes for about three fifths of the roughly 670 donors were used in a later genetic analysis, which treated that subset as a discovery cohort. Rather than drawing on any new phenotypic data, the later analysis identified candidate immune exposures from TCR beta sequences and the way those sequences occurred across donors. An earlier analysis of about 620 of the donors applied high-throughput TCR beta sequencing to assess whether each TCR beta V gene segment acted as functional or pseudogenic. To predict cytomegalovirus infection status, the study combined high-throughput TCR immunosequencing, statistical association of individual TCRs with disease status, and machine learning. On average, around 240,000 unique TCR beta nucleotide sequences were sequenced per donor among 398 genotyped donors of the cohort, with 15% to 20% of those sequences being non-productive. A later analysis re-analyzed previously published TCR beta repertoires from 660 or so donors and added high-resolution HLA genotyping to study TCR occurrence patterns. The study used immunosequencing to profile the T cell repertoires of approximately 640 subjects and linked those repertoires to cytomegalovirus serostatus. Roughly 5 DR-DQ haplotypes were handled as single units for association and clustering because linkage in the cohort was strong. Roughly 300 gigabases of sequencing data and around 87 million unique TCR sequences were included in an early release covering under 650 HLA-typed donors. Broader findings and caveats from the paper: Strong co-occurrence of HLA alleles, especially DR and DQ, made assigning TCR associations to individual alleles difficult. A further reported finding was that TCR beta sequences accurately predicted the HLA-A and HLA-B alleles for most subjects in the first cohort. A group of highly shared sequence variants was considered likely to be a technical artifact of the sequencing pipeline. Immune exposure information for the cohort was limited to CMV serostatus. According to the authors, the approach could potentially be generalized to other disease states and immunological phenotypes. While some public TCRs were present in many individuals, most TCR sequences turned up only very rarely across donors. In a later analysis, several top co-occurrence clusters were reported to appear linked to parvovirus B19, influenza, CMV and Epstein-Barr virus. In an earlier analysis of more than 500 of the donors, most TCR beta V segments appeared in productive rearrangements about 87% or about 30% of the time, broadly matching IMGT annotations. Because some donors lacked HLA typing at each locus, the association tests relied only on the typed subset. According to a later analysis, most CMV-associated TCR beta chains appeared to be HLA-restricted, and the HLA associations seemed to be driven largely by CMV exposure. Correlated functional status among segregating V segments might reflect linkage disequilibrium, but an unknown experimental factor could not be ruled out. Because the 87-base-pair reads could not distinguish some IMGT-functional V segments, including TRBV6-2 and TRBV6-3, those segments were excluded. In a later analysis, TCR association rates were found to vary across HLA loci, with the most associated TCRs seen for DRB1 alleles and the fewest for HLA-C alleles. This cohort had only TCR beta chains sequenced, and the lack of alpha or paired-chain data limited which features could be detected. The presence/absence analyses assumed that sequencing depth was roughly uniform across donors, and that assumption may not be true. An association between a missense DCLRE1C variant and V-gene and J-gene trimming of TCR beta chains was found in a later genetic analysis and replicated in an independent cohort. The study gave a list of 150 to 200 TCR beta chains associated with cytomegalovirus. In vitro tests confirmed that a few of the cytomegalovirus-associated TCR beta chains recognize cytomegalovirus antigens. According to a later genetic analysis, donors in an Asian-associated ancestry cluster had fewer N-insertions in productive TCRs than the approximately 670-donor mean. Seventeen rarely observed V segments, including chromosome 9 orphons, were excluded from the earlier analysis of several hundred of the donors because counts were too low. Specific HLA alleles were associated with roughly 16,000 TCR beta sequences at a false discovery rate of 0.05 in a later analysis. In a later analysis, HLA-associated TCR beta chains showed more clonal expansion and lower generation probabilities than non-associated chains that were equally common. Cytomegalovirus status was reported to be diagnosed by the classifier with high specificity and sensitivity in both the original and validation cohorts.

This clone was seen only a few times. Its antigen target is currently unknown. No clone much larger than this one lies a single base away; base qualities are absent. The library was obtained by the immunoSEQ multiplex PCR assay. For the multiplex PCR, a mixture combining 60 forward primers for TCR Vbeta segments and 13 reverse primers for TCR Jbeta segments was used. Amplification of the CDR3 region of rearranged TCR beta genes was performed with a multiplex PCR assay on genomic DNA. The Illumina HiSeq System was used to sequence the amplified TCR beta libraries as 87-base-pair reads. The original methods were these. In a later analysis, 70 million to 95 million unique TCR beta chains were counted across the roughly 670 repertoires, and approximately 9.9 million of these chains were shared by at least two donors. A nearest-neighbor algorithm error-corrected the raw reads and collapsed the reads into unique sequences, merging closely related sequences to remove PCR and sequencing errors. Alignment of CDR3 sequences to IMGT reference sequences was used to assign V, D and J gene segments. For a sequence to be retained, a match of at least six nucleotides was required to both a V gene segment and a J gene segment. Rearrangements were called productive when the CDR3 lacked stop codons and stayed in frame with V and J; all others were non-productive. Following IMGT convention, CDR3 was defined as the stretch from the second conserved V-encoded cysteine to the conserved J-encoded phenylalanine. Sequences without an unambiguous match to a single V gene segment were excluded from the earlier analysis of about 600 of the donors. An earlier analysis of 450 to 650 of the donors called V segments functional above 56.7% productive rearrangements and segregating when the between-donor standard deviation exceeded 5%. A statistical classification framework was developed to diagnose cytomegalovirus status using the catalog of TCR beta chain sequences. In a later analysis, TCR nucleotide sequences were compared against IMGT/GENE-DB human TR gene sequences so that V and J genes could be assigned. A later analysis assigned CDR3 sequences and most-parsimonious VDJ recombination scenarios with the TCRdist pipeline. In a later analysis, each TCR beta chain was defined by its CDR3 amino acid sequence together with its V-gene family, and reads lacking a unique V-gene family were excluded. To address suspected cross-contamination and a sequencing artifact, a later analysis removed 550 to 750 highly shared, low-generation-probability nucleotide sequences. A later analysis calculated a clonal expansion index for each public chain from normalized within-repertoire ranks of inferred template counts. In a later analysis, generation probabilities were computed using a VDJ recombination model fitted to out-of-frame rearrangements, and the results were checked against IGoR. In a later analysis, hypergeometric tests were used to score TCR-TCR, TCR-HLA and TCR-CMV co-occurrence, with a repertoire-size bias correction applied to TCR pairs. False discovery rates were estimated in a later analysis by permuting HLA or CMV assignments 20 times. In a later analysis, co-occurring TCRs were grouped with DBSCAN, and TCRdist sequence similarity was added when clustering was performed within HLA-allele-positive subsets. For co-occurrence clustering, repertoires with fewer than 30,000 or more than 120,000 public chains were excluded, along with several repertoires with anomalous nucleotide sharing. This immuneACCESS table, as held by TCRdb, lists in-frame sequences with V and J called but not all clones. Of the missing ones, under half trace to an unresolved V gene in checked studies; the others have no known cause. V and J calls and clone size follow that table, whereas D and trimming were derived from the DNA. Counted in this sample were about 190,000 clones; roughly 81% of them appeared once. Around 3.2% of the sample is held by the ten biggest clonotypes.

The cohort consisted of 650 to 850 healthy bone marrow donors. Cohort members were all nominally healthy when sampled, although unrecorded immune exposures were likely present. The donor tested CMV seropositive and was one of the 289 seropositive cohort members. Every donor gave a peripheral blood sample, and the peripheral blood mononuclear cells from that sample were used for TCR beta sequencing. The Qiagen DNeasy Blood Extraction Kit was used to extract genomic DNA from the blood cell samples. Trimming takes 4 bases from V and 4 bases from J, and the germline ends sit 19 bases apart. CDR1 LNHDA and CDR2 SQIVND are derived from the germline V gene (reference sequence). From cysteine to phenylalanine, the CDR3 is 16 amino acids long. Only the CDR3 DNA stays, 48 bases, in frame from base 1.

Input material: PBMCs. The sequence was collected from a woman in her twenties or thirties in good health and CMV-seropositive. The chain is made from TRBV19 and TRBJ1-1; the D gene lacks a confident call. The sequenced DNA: TGTGCCAGTAGTACGGCACCTTCCCTAGGAGGCACTGAAGCTTTCTTT. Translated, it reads CASSTAPSLGGTEAFF.